Listed below are T cell receptor beta chains from one sample, sequenced in a study of blood T cell repertoires in COVID-19. The method was immunoSEQ multiplex PCR; TCRdb's version includes in-frame clones alone and lacks a portion of them. This table has under 250,000 clones, approximately 91% appearing once. The sample consisted of peripheral blood. The receptors here all came from a man aged 35 to 55 with acute or convalescent COVID-19. CDR3s include the opening cysteine and the closing phenylalanine or tryptophan. The D gene is left open where the match is weak. Size is omitted from some rows. Given values are once, few, many or a class for expanded clones.

V gene,clone size,D gene,J gene,CDR3 DNA,CDR3 protein
TRBV6-5,NA,NA,TRBJ1-5,TGTGCCAGCAGGAACAGGGTTGGCAATCAGCCCCAGCATTTT,CASRNRVGNQPQHF
TRBV7-9,NA,NA,TRBJ2-3,TGTGCCAGCAGGCCAGTCCGGAGGGATACGCAGTATTTT,CASRPVRRDTQYF
TRBV7-8,NA,NA,TRBJ2-7,TGTGCCAGCAGCTTAGATAGACCGGGCTACGAGCAGTACTTC,CASSLDRPGYEQYF
TRBV18,NA,TRBD1,TRBJ2-1,TGTGCCAGCTCACTTCGACAGGGATCCTACAATGAGCAGTTCTTC,CASSLRQGSYNEQFF
TRBV18,NA,NA,TRBJ2-1,TGTGCCAGCTCACCCCGTGGGGACACTTCCTACAATGAGCAGTTCTTC,CASSPRGDTSYNEQFF
TRBV4-2,once,NA,TRBJ1-1,TGTGCCAGCAGCCAAGGCTCCCAGGACACTGAAGCTTTCTTT,CASSQGSQDTEAFF
TRBV6-5,NA,TRBD1,TRBJ2-1,TGTGCCAGCAGTTCCTGGGACAGGGTCCACAATGAGCAGTTCTTC,CASSSWDRVHNEQFF
TRBV29-1,NA,TRBD1,TRBJ2-3,TGCAGCGTTGTGCCCGACAGGGTCATCACAGATACGCAGTATTTT,CSVVPDRVITDTQYF
TRBV9,NA,NA,TRBJ2-3,TGTGCCAGCAGCCCTCTGAGGGGAGGAGGGACAGATACGCAGTATTTT,CASSPLRGGGTDTQYF
TRBV5-1,NA,TRBD1,TRBJ2-7,TGCGCCAGCAGCTCGGATCCACAGGGGCTTGAGCAGTACTTC,CASSSDPQGLEQYF
TRBV19,NA,TRBD1,TRBJ1-1,TGTGCCAGTAGGCCAACAGGGGGCACTGAAGCTTTCTTT,CASRPTGGTEAFF
TRBV7-8,NA,TRBD1,TRBJ2-7,TGTGCCAGCAGCCAGGGACAGACGGCCTACGAGCAGTACTTC,CASSQGQTAYEQYF
TRBV29-1,NA,NA,TRBJ2-2,TGCAGCGTTGAGAGAACAGGGAACACCGGGGAGCTGTTTTTT,CSVERTGNTGELFF
TRBV27,NA,TRBD2,TRBJ2-1,TGTGCCAGCAGACTAGCGGGAGTCGCCTACAATGAGCAGTTCTTC,CASRLAGVAYNEQFF
TRBV7-2,NA,TRBD1,TRBJ1-2,TGTGCCAGCAGCTTAGGGGGGACAGGAATAAACTATGGCTACACCTTC,CASSLGGTGINYGYTF
TRBV18,NA,NA,TRBJ2-1,TGTGCCAGCTCACCACTATCCCAGGTTAACTCCTACAATGAGCAGTTCTTC,CASSPLSQVNSYNEQFF
TRBV10-3,NA,TRBD2,TRBJ2-1,TGTGCCATAGGGACTAGCGTCGTCAATGAGCAGTTCTTC,CAIGTSVVNEQFF
TRBV6-5,NA,NA,TRBJ1-3,TGTGCCAGCAGTTATGGAGGGCCCTCCTCTGGAAACACCATATATTTT,CASSYGGPSSGNTIYF
TRBV6-5,NA,NA,TRBJ1-5,TGTGCCAGCAGGGCCAGGGTTAATCAGCCCCAGCATTTT,CASRARVNQPQHF
TRBV5-5,NA,NA,TRBJ2-7,TGTGCCAGCAGCTTCGGGCGGGATGGATCCTACGAGCAGTACTTC,CASSFGRDGSYEQYF
TRBV10-3,NA,TRBD2,TRBJ2-7,TGTGCCATCAGTGAGTCCCCTAGCGGGGACTACGAGCAGTACTTC,CAISESPSGDYEQYF
TRBV7-9,NA,NA,TRBJ1-2,TGTGCCAGCAGCTTAGTTTCAGGCCCAATATATGGCTACACCTTC,CASSLVSGPIYGYTF
TRBV6-5,NA,TRBD2,TRBJ2-1,TGTGCCAGCAGTCCTGGGGGGGGTTCCTACAATGAGCAGTTCTTC,CASSPGGGSYNEQFF
TRBV7-9,NA,NA,TRBJ2-5,TGTGCCAGCAGCTCCAAGGGGCCCCACGAGACCCAGTACTTC,CASSSKGPHETQYF
TRBV7-8,NA,NA,TRBJ1-2,TGTGCCAGCAGCTTGGCCGCAAACAGGGTTTCAGATGGCTACACCTTC,CASSLAANRVSDGYTF
TRBV4-3,NA,TRBD2,TRBJ2-7,TGCGCCAGCAGCCAAGATCTAAGCGGGAGGACCCACGAGCAGTACTTC,CASSQDLSGRTHEQYF
TRBV2,NA,NA,TRBJ2-2,TGTGCCAGCATAGCCTCCCACACCGGGGAGCTGTTTTTT,CASIASHTGELFF
TRBV5-1,NA,TRBD1,TRBJ1-1,TGCGCCAGCAGCTGGGATTCAGGGGGCCGGATGAACACTGAAGCTTTCTTT,CASSWDSGGRMNTEAFF
TRBV19,few,TRBD2,TRBJ2-2,TGTGCCAGTAGTATAGAGGCTAGCGGGATACCCACCGGGGAGCTGTTTTTT,CASSIEASGIPTGELFF
TRBV28,NA,NA,TRBJ2-7,TGTGCCAGCAGTTTTTCGGAGGGAAGCTACGAGCAGTACTTC,CASSFSEGSYEQYF
TRBV2,NA,TRBD1,TRBJ2-7,TGTGCCAGCGACAGGGGGCCAACAGCGCCTGAGCAGTACTTC,CASDRGPTAPEQYF
TRBV7-8,NA,NA,TRBJ2-1,TGTGCCAGCAGCTTAGGGGCAGGGGTGAATGAGCAGTTCTTC,CASSLGAGVNEQFF
TRBV7-8,NA,NA,TRBJ1-3,TGTGCCAGCAGCACCGGACTCACCACAAGGGGAAACACCATATATTTT,CASSTGLTTRGNTIYF